This TCR beta chain was recorded in a study of OX40 agonist ivuxolimab in advanced cancers. Across the whole study: Patients' therapy was ivuxolimab, an antibody that acts as an agonist of OX40 (CD134).

Assay: immunoSEQ multiplex PCR; the TCRdb copy retains only in-frame clones and omits some. This sample has tens of thousands of clones, with 84% found just once. This clone was seen only a few times. CDR1 and CDR2 (germline): SGHTA, FQGTGA. The CDR3 runs 14 residues. Trimming took 5 bases from V and 3 from J; bases not matched to a gene: 5. If patients had autoimmune disease history or systemic immunosuppression, they were excluded. V usage is TRBV7-3 and J usage is TRBJ2-7; 9 nucleotides match TRBD2. The sequence was obtained from an adult with an advanced solid tumor such as melanoma, head and neck, liver or kidney cancer. Sequenced here: CD4+ or CD8+ T cells sorted from blood, sampled in a trial of the OX40 agonist ivuxolimab. CDR3 in amino acids: CASSPTAGGYEQYF. The CDR3 DNA reads TGTGCCAGCAGCCCTACAGCGGGAGGCTACGAGCAGTACTTC.